The next 12 T cell receptor beta chains were all read from a single sample in a study of blood T cell repertoires in COVID-19. The data were produced by immunoSEQ multiplex PCR, yet TCRdb's version contains in-frame clones alone and is incomplete. The repertoire consists of about 300,000 clones, with approximately 85% occurring once and the leading ten covering roughly 2.3%. Sequenced sample: PBMCs or T cells enriched from blood (not recorded which). These receptors originate from a young man who had recovered from COVID-19.

V gene TRBV23-1 combines with J gene TRBJ2-2; TRBD1 matches at 9 bases. TRBV23-1 is placed among ORFs of uncertain function. V gave up 2 bases and J gave up 2 bases; unmatched junction bases: 3. This CDR3 comprises 16 residues. This chain's CDR3 is CASSQLGQGNTGELFF. In nucleotides, the CDR3 is TGCGCCAGCAGTCAACTGGGACAGGGAAACACCGGGGAGCTGTTTTTT.

The chain links TRBV7-8 to TRBJ1-2; TRBD1 matches at 7 bases. This CDR3 comprises 15 residues. V was pared by 2 bases and J by 7 bases, with 10 bases of the junction left unmatched. Germline CDR1 and CDR2: SGHVS and FQNEAQ. In nucleotides, the CDR3 is TGTGCCAGCAGCTTAAAAGGACAGGAGGGTCCTGGCTACACCTTC. Its protein product is CASSLKGQEGPGYTF. Together with reference TRBV7-8 and TRBJ1-2, the CDR3 gives the full variable domain: GAGVSQSPRYKVAKRGQDVALRCDPISGHVSLFWYQQALGQGPEFLTYFQNEAQLDKSGLPSDRFFAERPEGSVSTLKIQRTQQEDSAVYLCASSLKGQEGPGYTFGSGTRLTVV.

The V gene is TRBV5-4, the J gene TRBJ2-5, with 7 bases matching TRBD1. The germline gives CDR1 SGHNT, CDR2 YYREEE (reference sequence). After removal of 4 bases from V and 2 bases from J, the junction contained 5 bases not matched to a gene. The CDR3 is 14 amino acids. The CDR3 protein is CASSVPGQQETQYF. The CDR3 nucleotides are TGTGCCAGCAGCGTGCCGGGACAGCAAGAGACCCAGTACTTC.

The chain couples TRBV30 to TRBJ1-3, with no clear D. CDR3 length: 13 amino acids. Looked up from germline, CDR1 is GTSNPN and CDR2 is SVGIG (reference sequence). V lost 0 bases and J lost 3, with 6 bases in between. CDR3 nucleotide sequence: TGTGCCTGGAGTGTTAGTTTTGGAAACACCATATATTTT. Translation: CAWSVSFGNTIYF.

The CDR3 sequence is CASSSSGLFGETQYF. CDR3 DNA sequence: TGTGCCAGCAGCTCTAGCGGTCTCTTTGGGGAGACCCAGTACTTC. This rearrangement joins TRBV5-4 to TRBJ2-5, with TRBD2 matching over 7 bases. J was trimmed by 5 bases and V by 3 bases; bases with no gene match: 10. Per the germline V gene, CDR1 is SGHNT and CDR2 is YYREEE (reference sequence). The CDR3 has 15 residues.

The rearrangement uses TRBV19 and TRBJ2-1, with 9 bases lining up with TRBD2. With 1 base clipped from V and 0 bases from J, the junction kept 10 bases outside the gene matches. Germline lookup yields CDR1 LNHDA and CDR2 SQIVND (reference sequence). The CDR3 spans 19 residues. In DNA form, the CDR3 reads TGTGCCAGTAGTATAGGGCCTAGCGGGATCCTCAGCTCCTACAATGAGCAGTTCTTC. Translation gives CASSIGPSGILSSYNEQFF.

This chain links TRBV19 with TRBJ1-2; 8 positions match TRBD1. The V gene's germline CDR1 is LNHDA and CDR2 SQIVND (reference sequence). The CDR3 is 15 amino acids. V lost 7 bases and J lost 3; bases outside the gene matches: 10. The CDR3 sequence is CASTPGQGFDYGYTF. The CDR3 DNA is TGTGCCAGTACCCCAGGACAGGGTTTCGACTATGGCTACACCTTC.

The gene calls are TRBV2 and TRBJ2-1, with TRBD1 as a possible D gene (7 bases). Trimming took 11 bases from V and 5 from J, leaving 10 bases between them. The germline CDR1 and CDR2 sequences are SNHLY and FYNNEI. The length of the CDR3 is 11 residues. The CDR3 DNA reads as TGTGCCGGAGGGGGCGACAATGAGCAGTTCTTC. Translation: CAGGGDNEQFF.

This chain connects TRBV5-5 to TRBJ2-7, with 8 bases matching TRBD1. The CDR3 loop spans 14 amino acids. Germline-derived CDR1 and CDR2 are SGHKS and YYEKEE (reference sequence). Trimming at V came to 4 bases and at J to 2 bases, leaving 5 bases not matched to a gene. This CDR3 reads CASSLQQGAYEQYF. The CDR3 DNA is TGTGCCAGCAGCCTACAACAGGGGGCCTACGAGCAGTACTTC.

J is TRBJ2-7 and V is TRBV4-1, with 7 positions matching TRBD1. CDR3 size: 16 residues. Looked up from germline, CDR1 is MGHRA and CDR2 is YSYEKL. V was clipped by 2 bases and J by 1 base; unmatched bases: 8. CDR3: CASSQFDREGSYEQYF. CDR3 bases: TGCGCCAGCAGCCAATTCGACAGGGAAGGGTCCTACGAGCAGTACTTC.

The chain links TRBV30 to TRBJ1-2; the match to TRBD1 covers 8 bases. After removal of 3 bases from V and 8 bases from J, the junction contained 8 bases not matched to a gene. Looked up from germline, CDR1 is GTSNPN and CDR2 is SVGIG (reference sequence). This CDR3 has 13 residues. The CDR3 DNA reads as TGTGCCTGGAGCCTGGGACAGGTTCTCGGCTACACCTTC. This codes for CAWSLGQVLGYTF.

The V and J genes are TRBV5-4 and TRBJ2-3, with D maybe TRBD1 (5 bases). The germline gives CDR1 SGHNT, CDR2 YYREEE (reference sequence). This CDR3 comprises 13 residues. V was cut by 0 bases and J by 9 bases, with 11 bases left in between. CDR3 loop: CASSLGPGKTQYF. CDR3 sequence (DNA): TGTGCCAGCAGCTTGGGGCCAGGGAAGACGCAGTATTTT.